Here is one T cell receptor (beta chain) with its context. The antigen remains unidentified. Healthy bone marrow donors made up the cohort. Unrecorded immune exposures were likely, despite nominal health at sampling. With 5 bases removed from V and 4 bases from J, the gap between germline ends came to 14 bases. CDR3 length: 15 amino acids. Germline CDR1 is SGHTA and CDR2 is FQGNSA. This sample is drawn from a study of cytomegalovirus exposure and HLA in healthy donors. The PCR ran on 60 Vbeta and 13 Jbeta primers. Clones were read by immunoSEQ multiplex PCR, and TCRdb kept only the in-frame ones, dropping some. The repertoire holds approximately 77,000 clones, over 70% seen once, with 5.5% to 8.5% in the top ten. Regarding the study as a whole: TCR beta V- and J-gene trimming, according to a later analysis, was linked to a missense DCLRE1C variant. For most TCR beta V segments, an earlier analysis put the productive rate at about 87% or about 30% of the time.

This clonotype was sampled from a woman aged 40-49 years in good health and CMV-seronegative. Sequenced: PBMCs. V is TRBV7-2 and J is TRBJ2-2, with a tentative D call TRBD2 (6 bases). This CDR3 is CASSGRRAVTGELFF. CDR3 DNA sequence: TGTGCCAGCAGCGGACGGAGGGCGGTCACCGGGGAGCTGTTTTTT.